These 17 T cell receptor beta chains originate from one sample sequenced in a study of CXCR3-negative and CXCR3-positive naive CD8 T cells (dated by TCRdb to about 2019). Sequencer: NextSeq 550. The Human TCR Profiling Kit (MiLaboratory) was used to make UMI-labeled 5' RACE TRB cDNA libraries. One entry per CDR3 protein sequence results from the TCRdb reprocessing of the reads, with DNA left out. This sample's records show under 65,000 distinct CDR3 sequences. The top ten clonotypes cover around 24% of the sample. The sample consisted of memory CD8+ T cells from blood. In light of the paper, this sample's cell subset or site label describes: conventional CD8+ memory T cells (TMEM), sorted as controls. The receptors shown here come from a human donor in good health. Some clones in this sample may be carry-over from other donors' samples.

The V call is TRBV25-1, the J call TRBJ1-1. The V gene's germline CDR1 is MGHDK and CDR2 SYGVNS. This CDR3 is 11 amino acids long. The CDR3 spells CASSENFEAFF.

The rearrangement uses TRBV20-1 and TRBJ2-1; the D call from TCRdb, TRBD2, cannot be confirmed without DNA. This CDR3 is 18 amino acids long. Germline loops: CDR1 DFQATT, CDR2 SNEGSKA (reference sequence). CDR3 amino acids: CSARKSRLAGVSYNEQFF.

V gene TRBV7-2 combines with J gene TRBJ2-5; the TCRdb call, TRBD2, lacks DNA for checking. The CDR3 spans 19 residues. CDR1 is SGHTA, CDR2 FQGNSA, per germline. The CDR3 spells CASSFSTGLAGGEQETQYF.

V gene TRBV7-2 combines with J gene TRBJ2-1; lacking DNA, the TRBD1 call made by TCRdb goes unchecked. The CDR3 spans 14 residues. The germline V gene encodes CDR1 SGHTA and CDR2 FQGNSA. The CDR3 is CASSLVRGGYEQFF.

The V call is TRBV7-2, the J call TRBJ2-3. Germline lookup yields CDR1 SGHTA and CDR2 FQGNSA. The CDR3 is 16 amino acids. This CDR3 is CASSQRLAASTDTQYF.

V and J are TRBV19 and TRBJ1-2; as DNA is missing, the TRBD1 call by TCRdb cannot be tested. Germline lookup yields CDR1 LNHDA and CDR2 SQIVND (reference sequence). This CDR3 contains 14 residues. CDR3 sequence reads: CASSVWTGEDGYTF.

The J gene is TRBJ1-1, the V gene TRBV4-3; absent DNA, TCRdb's TRBD1 call cannot be checked. This CDR3 spans 15 amino acids. Germline-derived CDR1 and CDR2 are LGHNA and YSLEER. CDR3 sequence: CASSQEVDERGEAFF.

This sequence joins TRBV4-1 and TRBJ1-1; TCRdb outputs TRBD1, but without DNA this stays unchecked. This CDR3 region has 14 residues. In germline, CDR1 is MGHRA, CDR2 YSYEKL. The CDR3 loop reads CASSQGQGITEAFF.

V gene TRBV28 combines with J gene TRBJ2-3; TCRdb's D call of TRBD2 is untestable without DNA. Germline V gene data show CDR1 as MDHEN and CDR2 as SYDVKM. This CDR3 comprises 15 residues. CDR3 loop: CASSPGPAGTDTQYF.

This chain links TRBV20-1 with TRBJ2-7; TCRdb calls TRBD1, which cannot be checked without DNA. This CDR3 region has 16 residues. Germline assignment: CDR1 DFQATT and CDR2 SNEGSKA (reference sequence). The CDR3: CSARDLGGSEQYEQYF.

The rearrangement uses TRBV20-1 and TRBJ1-3; TCRdb's D call, TRBD1, is unchecked because there is no DNA. CDR3 size: 14 residues. The germline V gene encodes CDR1 DFQATT and CDR2 SNEGSKA (reference sequence). CDR3: CSANRGSSGNTIYF.

The chain uses TRBV29-1 and TRBJ2-7; TCRdb's assignment of TRBD1 cannot be checked, as there is no DNA. This CDR3 is built from 14 residues. Per germline, CDR1 SQVTM and CDR2 ANQGSEA. This chain's CDR3 is CSVAGTDNSYEQYF.

According to its frequency, this clonotype is large (0.1 to 1%). The chain employs TRBV29-1 and TRBJ2-1; TCRdb designates TRBD1, a call that cannot be tested without DNA. Germline CDR1 and CDR2: SQVTM and ANQGSEA. There are 14 residues in the CDR3. The CDR3 loop reads CSVDWGAGNGEQFF.

This chain links TRBV6-5 with TRBJ2-5; TCRdb's D call, TRBD1, is unchecked because there is no DNA. The germline CDR1 and CDR2 sequences are MNHEY and SVGAGI. CDR3 length: 15 amino acids. The CDR3 loop reads CASSGGGWAWETQYF.

The chain is built from TRBV20-1 and TRBJ2-2; without DNA, the TCRdb call of TRBD2 cannot be checked. CDR3 length: 17 residues. Looked up from germline, CDR1 is DFQATT and CDR2 is SNEGSKA (reference sequence). CDR3 in amino acids: CSARDVLGELSTGELFF.

The chain has TRBV12-3 or TRBV12-4 and TRBJ1-2. This CDR3 contains 13 residues. The CDR3 loop reads CASSFGPNYGYTF.

The genes are TRBV7-9 and TRBJ2-7; TCRdb names TRBD1, which stays unverified in the absence of DNA. CDR3 length: 15 residues. Germline assignment: CDR1 SEHNR and CDR2 FQNEAQ (reference sequence). The CDR3 loop reads CASSRREGGGYEQYF.